Listed below are T cell receptor beta chains from one sample, sequenced in a study of response to subunit inactivated influenza vaccine. One entry per CDR3 protein results from TCRdb running MiXCR on the RT-PCR reads. This table holds around 470,000 distinct CDR3 sequences, approximately 7.7% found once. Specimen: PBMCs from blood, collected less than 30 months after vaccination. Source of these receptors: a man aged 45-69 years who received an inactivated influenza vaccine. CDR3s include the opening cysteine and the closing phenylalanine or tryptophan. A D gene is named only where the DNA matches it firmly. Size is omitted from some rows. Given values are once, few, many or a class for expanded clones.

V gene	J gene	clone size	D gene	CDR3 protein	CDR3 DNA
TRBV18	TRBJ2-7	few	TRBD1	CASSLMAGQVDEQYF	TGTGCCAGCTCCCTAATGGCAGGACAGGTGGACGAGCAGTACTTC
TRBV5-1	TRBJ1-1	many	-	CASSPQLNTEAFF	TGCGCCAGCAGCCCGCAGCTTAACACTGAAGCTTTCTTT
TRBV6-6	TRBJ1-5	many	-	CASSYFNQPQHF	TGTGCCAGCAGTTACTTTAATCAGCCCCAGCATTTT
TRBV6-5	TRBJ2-1	few	TRBD2	CASSYSLAGGYNEQFF	TGTGCCAGCAGTTACAGCTTAGCGGGGGGTTACAATGAGCAGTTCTTC
TRBV6-2/TRBV6-3	TRBJ1-1	-	TRBD1	CASTPVGTGGFEAFF	TGTGCCAGCACCCCTGTGGGGACAGGGGGCTTTGAAGCTTTCTTT
TRBV5-6	TRBJ1-6	many	-	CASSSDNSPLHF	TGTGCCAGCAGCTCGGATAATTCACCCCTCCACTTT
TRBV20-1	TRBJ2-3	many	-	CSGDFTDTQYF	TGCAGTGGGGATTTCACAGATACGCAGTATTTT
TRBV3-1	TRBJ1-1	many	-	CASSRQANTEAFF	TGTGCCAGCAGCCGGCAGGCGAACACTGAAGCTTTCTTT
TRBV5-1	TRBJ2-3	many	TRBD2	CASSLGLAGTGTDTQYF	TGCGCCAGCAGCTTGGGACTAGCGGGGACGGGTACAGATACGCAGTATTTT
TRBV27	TRBJ1-5	few	-	CASTTNIGQPQHF	TGTGCCAGCACGACAAATATTGGACAGCCCCAGCATTTT
TRBV11-2	TRBJ2-7	-	TRBD2	CASSLDRTSGSTHEQYF	TGTGCCAGCAGCCTCGATCGGACTAGCGGGAGCACCCACGAGCAGTACTTC
TRBV15	TRBJ2-2	-	TRBD2	CATSRFLAGVGSNTGELFF	TGTGCCACCAGCAGATTTCTAGCGGGAGTAGGGTCGAACACCGGGGAGCTGTTTTTT
TRBV12-3/TRBV12-4	TRBJ2-5	few	-	CASSSSAQTQYF	-
TRBV4-1	TRBJ2-3	-	TRBD2	CASSQSLAGVGDTQYF	TGCGCCAGCAGCCAGAGCTTAGCGGGGGTGGGGGATACGCAGTATTTT
TRBV3-1	TRBJ2-7	many	TRBD2	CASSQGLLAGDYEQYF	TGTGCCAGCAGCCAAGGGCTACTAGCGGGGGATTACGAGCAGTACTTC
TRBV20-1	TRBJ1-1	-	-	CSAHGTPEAFF	TGCAGTGCGCACGGGACACCGGAAGCTTTCTTT
TRBV7-2	TRBJ1-2	-	TRBD1	CASSAPTGFRNGYTF	TGTGCCAGCAGCGCGCCGACAGGGTTCAGAAATGGCTACACCTTC
TRBV7-8	TRBJ2-3	few	TRBD2	CASSLRPAGGTDTQYF	TGTGCCAGCAGCTTACGTCCAGCGGGAGGCACAGATACGCAGTATTTT
TRBV10-3	TRBJ1-3	many	-	CAISGTDSGNTIYF	TGTGCCATCAGTGGGACCGACTCTGGAAACACCATATATTTT
TRBV20-1	TRBJ2-1	many	-	CSLSANEQFF	TGCAGTCTATCCGCGAATGAGCAGTTCTTC
TRBV9	TRBJ2-4	-	-	CASSVGGTGGAKNIQYF	TGTGCCAGCAGCGTAGGAGGTACCGGGGGAGCCAAAAACATTCAGTACTTC
TRBV5-1	TRBJ1-1	many	TRBD1	CASSSNRGGSGEAFF	TGCGCCAGCAGCTCCAACAGGGGAGGATCGGGGGAGGCTTTCTTT
TRBV7-2	TRBJ2-5	few	-	CASSQGQRETQYF	TGTGCCAGCAGCCAGGGACAACGGGAGACCCAGTACTTC
TRBV5-1	TRBJ2-5	many	TRBD1	CASTLRTGSWETQYF	TGCGCCAGCACCCTACGGACAGGGTCGTGGGAGACCCAGTACTTC
TRBV7-2	TRBJ2-1	-	-	CASSLGTGTSYNEQFF	TGTGCCAGCAGCTTAGGGACCGGAACTTCCTACAATGAGCAGTTCTTC
TRBV20-1	TRBJ2-1	few	TRBD2	CSARSRAGDTYNEQFF	TGCAGTGCTAGGTCTAGAGCGGGGGACACCTACAATGAGCAGTTCTTC
TRBV20-1	TRBJ2-3	few	TRBD2	CSAALAGGDTQYF	TGCAGTGCCGCACTAGCGGGGGGGGATACGCAGTATTTT
TRBV12-3/TRBV12-4	TRBJ1-1	-	-	CASSHRTAFFEAFF	TGTGCCAGCAGTCATCGGACAGCTTTTTTTGAAGCTTTCTTT
TRBV29-1	TRBJ2-4	many	-	CSYIQGGENIQYF	TGCAGCTATATACAGGGAGGAGAAAACATTCAGTACTTC